This TCR beta chain was profiled in a study of blood T cell repertoires in COVID-19 (dated by TCRdb to about 2020). Looking at the study overall: Samples from collaborators originated in the United States, Italy and Spain and spanned both the acute and convalescent phases of COVID-19. The repertoires were released in a freely available public database meant as a resource for research on the immune response to SARS-CoV-2. HLA class I and class II types, where available, came from metadata supplied by the sample provider rather than from assay-based typing. The prospective study material was composed of cDNA or gDNA derived from T cells, B-cell-depleted T cells, or PBMCs. Sample metadata almost always included a de-identified subject ID, COVID-19 status, age in years and sex. Samples were obtained from the ongoing ImmuneRACE study (first 160 participants) and from some 1,300 subjects provided by 6 global collaborators. Deeply sampled blood TCRbeta repertoires from subjects exposed to, actively infected with, or recovered from COVID-19 were included in the dataset.

Study-wide findings and limitations: Clinical and demographic metadata were provided uncurated, with the amount varying by source and participant.

The immunoSEQ Assay, a bias-controlled multiplex PCR, was used to amplify TCRbeta CDR3 regions from genomic DNA. Regarding the original processing steps: Within the assay, amplification of reference gene primers was used to estimate how many nucleated cells each sample contained. To quantify the absolute abundance of each unique TCRbeta CDR3 rearrangement, sequence reads were collapsed and filtered. For each sample, productive Simpson clonality was calculated as the square root of Simpson's diversity index across productive rearrangements. The immuneACCESS repertoire file appears here via TCRdb, limited to in-frame rearrangements. These files lack a portion of the clones; in checked studies, under half of the deficit traces to unresolved V genes, and the cause of the others is not known. The V and J calls and clone size were taken over from that table, and D and trimming were inferred from the DNA. Recorded for this sample are 200,000 to 250,000 clones; roughly 80% of them occurred a single time. Roughly 10% of the sample belongs to the ten largest clones.

Remarks on this clone: Its antigen has not been determined. Per-nucleotide qualities are absent, and no much larger clonotype sits a single base away.

Per the germline V gene, MDHEN is the CDR1 and SYDVKM is the CDR2. V was cut back by 3 bases and J by 4 bases, leaving a gap of 13 bases between them. From the cysteine up to the phenylalanine, the CDR3 has a length of 15 residues. The CDR3 DNA has 45 bases and is translated from base 1. Whole blood was collected in K2EDTA tubes by collaborating institutions according to the institutions' own protocols. For TCRbeta analysis, collaborators shipped samples in one of three forms: frozen whole blood, isolated PBMCs, or DNA extracted from either of those sample types. The source material was peripheral blood. The chain joins TRBV28 to TRBJ1-5; the D gene is not confidently resolved. The receptor's source is a man aged 80 or over with acute or convalescent COVID-19. The DNA is as follows: TGTGCCAGCAGTTTCGCGTCAGGATGGAATCAGCCCCAGCATTTT. The encoded protein is CASSFASGWNQPQHF.